These T cell receptor beta chains were read from a single sample in a study of a mutant IDH1 vaccine in newly diagnosed glioma. Here immunoSEQ multiplex PCR was the method, and the copy in TCRdb shows in-frame clones only, minus some. The profile shows tens of thousands of clones, roughly 90% of them singletons. The specimen comprised PBMCs, sampled from a glioma patient treated with radiotherapy, temozolomide or both. The receptor source for this set is a man aged 40-50 years with glioma. Both conserved end residues are part of each CDR3. A D gene is named only where the DNA matches it firmly. Clone size appears in some rows only: once, few, many, or a class for an expanded clone.

size,V,D,J,CDR3,DNA
NA,TRBV18,NA,TRBJ2-3,CASSRGPTDTQYF,TGTGCCAGCTCACGGGGGCCCACAGATACGCAGTATTTT
NA,TRBV2,TRBD2,TRBJ2-7,CASEIGLAGAGEQYF,TGTGCCAGTGAGATAGGACTAGCGGGAGCGGGCGAGCAGTACTTC
NA,TRBV25-1,TRBD2,TRBJ2-4,CASSELQAGAAKNIQYF,TGTGCCAGCAGTGAATTACAAGCGGGAGCGGCCAAAAACATTCAGTACTTC
NA,TRBV6-5,NA,TRBJ1-1,CASSYRGESAFF,TGTGCCAGCAGTTACAGGGGGGAATCAGCTTTCTTT
NA,TRBV5-1,TRBD2,TRBJ2-7,CASSLDASGRGSYEQYF,TGCGCCAGCAGCTTGGACGCTAGCGGGAGGGGCTCCTACGAGCAGTACTTC
once,TRBV29-1,NA,TRBJ2-7,CSVSGPSYEQYF,TGCAGCGTTAGCGGGCCCTCCTACGAGCAGTACTTC
few,TRBV27,NA,TRBJ2-5,CASRPEGGTQYF,TGTGCCAGCAGACCTGAGGGTGGGACCCAGTACTTC
NA,TRBV5-1,NA,TRBJ2-3,CASSLNLRDTQYF,TGCGCCAGCAGCCTGAACCTTCGGGATACGCAGTATTTT
NA,TRBV6-1,TRBD1,TRBJ2-7,CASTQTGISYEQYF,TGTGCCAGCACTCAGACAGGGATCTCCTACGAGCAGTACTTC
NA,TRBV27,NA,TRBJ2-1,CASSLGSSYNEQFF,TGTGCCAGCAGTTTAGGCAGCTCCTACAATGAGCAGTTCTTC
NA,TRBV7-9,TRBD2,TRBJ2-7,CASSPWREGRYEQYF,TGTGCCAGCAGCCCCTGGAGGGAGGGCCGGTACGAGCAGTACTTC
few,TRBV5-4,NA,TRBJ1-2,CASKGNGQLYGYTF,TGTGCCAGCAAGGGGAATGGGCAGCTCTATGGCTACACCTTC
NA,TRBV7-8,NA,TRBJ2-2,CASSPVNTGELFF,TGTGCCAGCAGCCCGGTGAACACCGGGGAGCTGTTTTTT
NA,TRBV6-6,NA,TRBJ1-4,CASEKGGANEKLFF,TGTGCCAGCGAAAAGGGTGGGGCTAATGAAAAACTGTTTTTT
NA,TRBV5-8,TRBD1,TRBJ2-1,CASSPGAGDRGLDEQFF,TGTGCCAGCAGCCCTGGAGCCGGGGACAGGGGGCTCGATGAGCAGTTCTTC
NA,TRBV19,TRBD1,TRBJ2-6,CASSNTLGQAISGANVLTF,TGTGCCAGTAGCAACACTTTGGGACAGGCGATCTCTGGGGCCAACGTCCTGACTTTC
NA,TRBV19,NA,TRBJ2-6,CASRDGHFILTF,TGTGCCAGTAGGGACGGACACTTCATCCTGACTTTC
NA,TRBV6-1,NA,TRBJ1-1,CASTGGQLNTEAFF,TGTGCCAGCACGGGTGGGCAGCTGAACACTGAAGCTTTCTTT
NA,TRBV7-9,TRBD2,TRBJ2-7,CASRQAREGYEQYF,TGTGCCAGCAGACAGGCCCGGGAGGGATACGAGCAGTACTTC
NA,TRBV7-3,TRBD2,TRBJ2-2,CASSSGLAGVGTGELFF,TGTGCCAGCAGCAGCGGACTAGCGGGAGTCGGTACCGGGGAGCTGTTTTTT
NA,TRBV4-1,NA,TRBJ2-7,CASSPWGQTRLSYEQYF,TGCGCCAGCAGCCCATGGGGACAGACTAGACTTTCCTACGAGCAGTACTTC
NA,TRBV2,NA,TRBJ2-7,CASSELRDGTYEQYF,TGTGCCAGCAGTGAACTCCGGGATGGGACCTACGAGCAGTACTTC
NA,TRBV19,NA,TRBJ2-1,CASRRDGEQFF,TGTGCCAGTCGCCGGGACGGTGAGCAGTTCTTC
NA,TRBV7-9,NA,TRBJ2-5,CASTQILGGGQETQYF,TGTGCCAGCACCCAAATCCTCGGCGGTGGGCAAGAGACCCAGTACTTC
NA,TRBV7-2,TRBD2,TRBJ2-5,CASSLVSSGSRIGETQYF,TGTGCCAGCAGCTTAGTCTCTAGCGGGAGTAGAATTGGGGAGACCCAGTACTTC
NA,TRBV6-5,NA,TRBJ2-1,CASSPMEGTDEQFF,TGTGCCAGCAGTCCCATGGAGGGAACTGATGAGCAGTTCTTC
NA,TRBV6-5,NA,TRBJ2-3,CASSYAWRGRADTQYF,TGTGCCAGCAGTTACGCCTGGCGGGGAAGGGCAGATACGCAGTATTTT
NA,TRBV6-4,TRBD2,TRBJ2-1,CASRDWSGGEQFF,TGTGCCAGCAGGGACTGGTCGGGGGGTGAGCAGTTCTTC
NA,TRBV7-3,NA,TRBJ1-2,CASSQTFDRNPYGYTF,TGTGCCAGCAGCCAGACCTTCGACAGGAACCCCTATGGCTACACCTTC
NA,TRBV23-1,TRBD2,TRBJ2-5,CASSQSVGSGRVKTQYF,TGCGCCAGCAGTCAATCGGTTGGTAGCGGGAGGGTAAAGACCCAGTACTTC
NA,TRBV6-5,NA,TRBJ1-2,CASSPGRSIGYTF,TGTGCCAGCAGTCCGGGGCGAAGCATTGGGTACACCTTC